The rows below give T cell receptor beta chains drawn from one sample of a study of CD8 T cells in Susac syndrome. TCRdb reanalysed the immunoSEQ multiplex PCR reads using MiXCR and keeps one entry per CDR3 protein. The data hold approximately 22,000 distinct CDR3 sequences, with just under 95% observed a single time. The material sequenced was CD8+ T cells from PBMCs. These TCRs come from a human donor in good health. The CDR3 runs from the conserved cysteine through the conserved F or W.

V: TRBV6-1; length: 14; CDR3: CASSERQGETEAFF
V: TRBV6-4; length: 15; CDR3: CASSDSRGGTDTQYF
V: TRBV10-3; length: 13; CDR3: CAISDAGGQPQHF
V: TRBV9; length: 17; CDR3: CASSNPWRGSSYNEQFF
V: TRBV7-6; length: 16; CDR3: CASSAWRDRAYNEQFF
V: TRBV27; length: 15; CDR3: CASRAIWTDTDTQYF
V: TRBV5-1; length: 17; CDR3: CASSWPRDTLKNYGYTF
V: TRBV9; length: 16; CDR3: CASSPLGQGVENIQYF
V: TRBV7-2; length: 13; CDR3: CASSLALNSPLHF
V: TRBV20-1; length: 10; CDR3: CSASQETQYF
V: TRBV4-1; length: 13; CDR3: CASSGQNQETQYF
V: TRBV9; length: 20; CDR3: CASSHSLREIRTKNYNEQFF
V: TRBV29-1; length: 13; CDR3: CSGDDRDSYEQYF
V: TRBV6-5; length: 13; CDR3: CASSGQGSYEQYF